The 21 T cell receptor beta chains reported below all come from one sample, sequenced in a study of glioma-infiltrating T cells after dendritic cell vaccination. Method: immunoSEQ multiplex PCR; TCRdb's copy keeps in-frame clones and lacks some. The repertoire holds about 65,000 clones, with roughly 86% as singletons. Regarding time point: after dendritic cell vaccination, including at tumor progression/relapse. Sample: blood, taken after dendritic cell vaccination. These receptors were obtained from a human donor with glioblastoma.

This clone was counted a few times. The chain links TRBV2 to TRBJ2-1, with 12 positions matching TRBD2. The CDR3 is made up of 16 amino acids. V was pared by 5 bases and J by 6 bases, with 8 bases of the junction left unmatched. The germline V gene encodes CDR1 SNHLY and CDR2 FYNNEI. This CDR3 reads CASSPAPSGGANEQFF. In DNA form, the CDR3 reads TGTGCCAGCAGTCCGGCCCCTAGCGGGGGGGCCAATGAGCAGTTCTTC.

The chain has TRBV18 and TRBJ2-7, with TRBD1 as a possible D gene (5 bases). There are 15 residues in the CDR3. CDR1 is KGHSH and CDR2 is LQKENI in the germline V gene. The V and J ends lost 3 bases and 0 bases respectively, with 12 bases between them. The CDR3 coding sequence is TGTGCCAGCTCACCCACGGCCGACAGCTCCTACGAGCAGTACTTC. Translating it yields CASSPTADSSYEQYF.

This clone was detected only once. The chain recombines TRBV11-2 with TRBJ1-2; possibly TRBD1 for D (5 bases). CDR1 is SGHAT and CDR2 is FQNNGV in the germline V gene. V was pared by 6 bases and J by 8 bases, with 10 bases between. This CDR3 comprises 11 residues. This chain's CDR3 is CASSGRGGYTF. For the CDR3, the DNA is TGTGCCAGCAGTGGGCGGGGCGGCTACACCTTC.

The chain carries TRBV14 and TRBJ1-2; no reliable D call. The germline gives CDR1 SGHDN, CDR2 FVKESK. The CDR3 extends over 12 amino acids. V was trimmed by 3 bases and J by 7 bases, leaving 9 bases between them. The CDR3 reads CASSHSGIGYTF. The DNA of the CDR3 is TGTGCCAGCAGCCATTCGGGGATTGGCTACACCTTC.

This rearrangement joins TRBV18 to TRBJ1-2; 8 bases line up with TRBD1. In germline, CDR1 is KGHSH, CDR2 LQKENI. The J segment lost 4 bases and the V segment lost 1 base, leaving 14 bases of the junction unmatched. The CDR3 length is 18 residues. The CDR3 sequence: CASSPLSPSDRGPYGYTF. CDR3 DNA sequence: TGTGCCAGCTCACCACTAAGCCCCTCAGACAGGGGCCCCTATGGCTACACCTTC.

This sequence joins TRBV19 and TRBJ1-1; tentatively, D is TRBD1 (5 bases). CDR1 and CDR2 from the germline V gene are LNHDA and SQIVND (reference sequence). The CDR3 runs to 13 residues. Trimming removed 10 bases from V and 8 bases from J, with 20 bases in between. The CDR3 DNA is TGTGCCACAAGGGGCAGCTGGATCGGAGAAGCTTTCTTT. Translating it yields CATRGSWIGEAFF.

CDR3 in DNA: TGTGCCAGCAGCCTCCGACAGGGAGAGAGCAATCAGCCCCAGCATTTT. It is translated as CASSLRQGESNQPQHF. J is TRBJ1-5 and V is TRBV5-5, with 7 positions matching TRBD1. Germline lookup yields CDR1 SGHKS and CDR2 YYEKEE (reference sequence). This CDR3 has 16 amino acids. V shed 4 bases, J shed 1 base, and the junction held 8 bases outside the gene matches.

The chain couples TRBV6-1 to TRBJ2-7; 7 bases agree with TRBD2. The CDR3 is 12 residues long. From germline, CDR1 is MNHNS and CDR2 SASEGT. J gave up 3 bases and V 10 bases, and 6 bases lay outside the gene matches. Here the CDR3 reads CATGTNFYEQYF. DNA for the CDR3: TGTGCCACCGGGACTAATTTCTACGAGCAGTACTTC.

The rearrangement uses TRBV4-2 and TRBJ2-2; TRBD2 matches 7 bases. The trim removed 7 bases at V and 0 bases at J, leaving 5 bases unmatched. The germline gives CDR1 LGHNA, CDR2 YNFKEQ. CDR3 length equals 15 residues. The CDR3 loop is CASKSGITNTGELFF. The CDR3 DNA reads as TGTGCCAGCAAAAGCGGGATTACGAACACCGGGGAGCTGTTTTTT.

The chain couples TRBV12-5 to TRBJ1-5; no clear D gene. The CDR3 totals 16 residues. Trimming left V 6 bases short and J 4 bases short, with 19 bases between. Germline V CDR1 and CDR2: LGHNT, FRNRAP. This CDR3 is CASGPDGQDGNQPQHF. The CDR3 coding sequence is TGTGCTAGTGGACCGGATGGGCAGGATGGTAATCAGCCCCAGCATTTT.

The rearrangement uses TRBV9 and TRBJ2-3; the D is unclear. The V gene lost 0 bases and the J gene lost 0 bases, with 8 bases spanning the gap. The germline CDR1 and CDR2 sequences are SGDLS and YYNGEE. The CDR3 has 15 amino acids. The CDR3 here is CASSVGPTSTDTQYF. The CDR3, as DNA: TGTGCCAGCAGCGTAGGCCCTACTAGCACAGATACGCAGTATTTT.

V is TRBV11-2 and J is TRBJ2-6; 10 nucleotides agree with TRBD1. Germline assignment: CDR1 SGHAT and CDR2 FQNNGV. This CDR3 is built from 16 residues. J was trimmed by 1 base and V by 6 bases; bases with no gene match: 3. CDR3 in amino acids: CASSRQGASGANVLTF. DNA of the CDR3: TGTGCCAGCAGTAGACAGGGGGCGTCTGGGGCCAACGTCCTGACTTTC.

The J gene is TRBJ2-3, the V gene TRBV7-2, with 11 bases matching TRBD2. The V gene end was trimmed by 4 bases and the J gene end by 3 bases; junction bases not matched to a gene: 9. The CDR3 contains 17 residues. Germline V gives CDR1 SGHTA, CDR2 FQGNSA. The CDR3 sequence: CASSSGSGGATTDTQYF. The CDR3, as DNA: TGTGCCAGCAGCTCCGGTAGCGGGGGGGCGACGACAGATACGCAGTATTTT.

The CDR3 sequence: CASRIGTPNTGELFF. The CDR3 DNA reads TGTGCCAGCAGGATCGGGACACCGAACACCGGGGAGCTGTTTTTT. The chain combines TRBV6-5 with TRBJ2-2; D might be TRBD1 (6 bases). Trimming pared 6 bases from V and 0 bases from J, leaving 11 bases between. There are 15 residues in the CDR3. The germline CDR1 and CDR2 sequences are MNHEY and SVGAGI.

J is TRBJ1-1 and V is TRBV6-6; 7 bases are a match to TRBD1. The CDR3 runs to 15 residues. Trimming removed 0 bases from V and 3 bases from J; junction bases left unmatched: 4. Germline loops: CDR1 MNHNY, CDR2 SVGAGI (reference sequence). The CDR3, as DNA: TGTGCCAGCAGTTACTCGTGGCAGGGGGACACTGAAGCTTTCTTT. Amino acids: CASSYSWQGDTEAFF.

V gene TRBV15 combines with J gene TRBJ1-1, with 8 bases matching TRBD1. Germline CDR1 LNHNV, CDR2 YYDKDF (reference sequence). The CDR3 consists of 14 residues. V lost 1 base to trimming and J lost 4 bases; unmatched junction nucleotides: 2. In nucleotides, the CDR3 is TGTGCCACCAGCAGAGGGACAGGGAGCACTGAAGCTTTCTTT. Encoded protein: CATSRGTGSTEAFF.

The chain combines TRBV10-3 with TRBJ2-1; 11 bases align to TRBD2. The length of the CDR3 is 15 residues. With 2 bases clipped from V and 10 bases from J, the junction kept 7 bases outside the gene matches. In germline, CDR1 is ENHRY, CDR2 SYGVKD. CDR3 in DNA: TGTGCCATCAGTGAGACTAGCGGGAGTGGATCGGAGCAGTTCTTC. Translating gives CAISETSGSGSEQFF.

V gene TRBV6-5 combines with J gene TRBJ1-1; 7 nucleotides match TRBD1. CDR1 and CDR2 from the germline V gene are MNHEY and SVGAGI. The V gene end was trimmed by 6 bases and the J gene end by 1 base; junction bases not matched to a gene: 8. The CDR3 is made up of 15 amino acids. The CDR3 nucleotides read TGTGCCAGCAGACCTGACAGGGTTGGGAACACTGAAGCTTTCTTT. Protein: CASRPDRVGNTEAFF.

This rearrangement joins TRBV5-1 to TRBJ1-5; D remains ambiguous. The germline V gene has CDR1 SGHRS and CDR2 YFSETQ. The CDR3 has 13 amino acids. The ends were cut back, 2 bases at V and 5 bases at J, with 8 bases in the middle. CDR3 loop: CASSFDGDQPQHF. The CDR3 DNA is TGCGCCAGCAGCTTTGATGGAGATCAGCCCCAGCATTTT.

The V call is TRBV18, the J call TRBJ2-7; D might be TRBD1 (5 bases). The V end lost 4 bases, the J end lost 2 bases, and 12 bases lay between the germline ends. This CDR3 contains 14 residues. Germline CDR1 reads KGHSH; CDR2 reads LQKENI. The DNA for the CDR3 is TGTGCCAGCTCACGGGGCAGCGAGCCCTACGAGCAGTACTTC. It translates to CASSRGSEPYEQYF. The whole variable domain, filled in from reference TRBV18 and TRBJ2-7, reads NAGVMQNPRHLVRRRGQEARLRCSPMKGHSHVYWYRQLPEEGLKFMVYLQKENIIDESGMPKERFSAEFPKEGPSILRIQQVVRGDSAAYFCASSRGSEPYEQYFGPGTRLTVT.

The J gene is TRBJ1-2, the V gene TRBV4-3; D ambiguous. The V gene lost 0 bases and the J gene lost 2 bases, with 10 bases spanning the gap. The CDR3 loop spans 15 amino acids. CDR1 and CDR2 (germline): LGHNA, YSLEER. This chain's CDR3 is CASSQEAKLNYGYTF. The CDR3 bases are TGCGCCAGCAGCCAAGAAGCGAAATTGAACTATGGCTACACCTTC.